This entry describes one T cell receptor beta chain. The sample belongs to a study of blood T cell repertoires in COVID-19. About the research overall: Acute and convalescent COVID-19 samples came from the United States, Italy and Spain. PBMCs, B-cell-depleted T cells, or T cells were the source of the cDNA or gDNA that made up the material.

This CDR3 region has 15 residues. CDR1 and CDR2 (germline): MNHEY, SMNVEV (reference sequence). V was clipped by 6 bases and J by 5 bases; unmatched bases: 7. In the source study's methods: Scientists estimated how many nucleated cells there were by amplifying reference gene primers. The assay was immunoSEQ multiplex PCR, and TCRdb's table has in-frame clones only and misses some. V and J calls and clone size are given by that table; D and trimming were obtained from the DNA. The table includes 260,000 or so clones, about 80% detected once. The source of this sequence is a human donor in a cohort sampled during active COVID-19. Sequenced: peripheral blood. The chain joins TRBV27 to TRBJ2-5; the match to TRBD2 covers 12 bases. CDR3 sequence reads: CASSPSGGAWETQYF. The CDR3 bases are TGTGCCAGCAGCCCTAGCGGGGGGGCCTGGGAGACCCAGTACTTC.